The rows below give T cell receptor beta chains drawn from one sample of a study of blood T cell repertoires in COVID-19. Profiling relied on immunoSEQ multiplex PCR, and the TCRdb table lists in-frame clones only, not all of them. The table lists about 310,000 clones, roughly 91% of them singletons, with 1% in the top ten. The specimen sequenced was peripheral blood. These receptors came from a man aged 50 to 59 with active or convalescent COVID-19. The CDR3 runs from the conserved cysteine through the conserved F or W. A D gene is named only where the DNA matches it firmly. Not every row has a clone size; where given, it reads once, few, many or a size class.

CDR3aa: CASSARQGAGAGELFF
CDR3nt: TGTGCCAGCAGCGCCCGCCAGGGGGCAGGGGCCGGGGAGCTGTTTTTT
d_gene: TRBD1
v_gene: TRBV9
abundance: .
len: 16
j_gene: TRBJ2-2

CDR3aa: CATSGRTQASGAYPQETQYF
CDR3nt: TGTGCCACCAGCGGACGGACCCAGGCTAGCGGGGCCTACCCTCAAGAGACCCAGTACTTC
d_gene: TRBD2
v_gene: TRBV15
abundance: few
len: 20
j_gene: TRBJ2-5

CDR3aa: CAASLNINEKLFF
CDR3nt: TGTGCCGCCTCCCTCAACATAAATGAAAAACTGTTTTTT
d_gene: .
v_gene: TRBV30
abundance: .
len: 13
j_gene: TRBJ1-4

CDR3aa: CASSPGTGRGYTF
CDR3nt: TGTGCCAGCAGCCCCGGGACAGGTCGTGGCTACACCTTC
d_gene: TRBD1
v_gene: TRBV28
abundance: .
len: 13
j_gene: TRBJ1-2

CDR3aa: CASSQVWTSGGNTGELFF
CDR3nt: TGTGCCAGCAGCCAAGTCTGGACTAGCGGGGGGAACACCGGGGAGCTGTTTTTT
d_gene: TRBD2
v_gene: TRBV4-2
abundance: .
len: 18
j_gene: TRBJ2-2

CDR3aa: CSVGTQREVSLYNEQFF
CDR3nt: TGCAGCGTTGGTACCCAGCGGGAGGTCTCTTTGTACAATGAGCAGTTCTTC
d_gene: TRBD2
v_gene: TRBV29-1
abundance: once
len: 17
j_gene: TRBJ2-1

CDR3aa: CASSFIDSGTEAFF
CDR3nt: TGTGCCAGCAGCTTTATCGACAGCGGGACTGAAGCTTTCTTT
d_gene: .
v_gene: TRBV5-5
abundance: .
len: 14
j_gene: TRBJ1-1

CDR3aa: CASRTVGGAGNTIYF
CDR3nt: TGTGCCAGCCGCACAGTTGGGGGGGCAGGAAACACCATATATTTT
d_gene: .
v_gene: TRBV27
abundance: .
len: 15
j_gene: TRBJ1-3

CDR3aa: CASKKGQGDEQYF
CDR3nt: TGTGCCAGCAAAAAGGGACAGGGAGACGAGCAGTACTTC
d_gene: TRBD1
v_gene: TRBV2
abundance: .
len: 13
j_gene: TRBJ2-7

CDR3aa: CASSPRGVEAFF
CDR3nt: TGTGCCAGTAGTCCCCGGGGGGTTGAAGCTTTCTTT
d_gene: .
v_gene: TRBV19
abundance: .
len: 12
j_gene: TRBJ1-1

CDR3aa: CASSTGYNSPLHF
CDR3nt: TGTGCCAGCAGTACAGGGTATAATTCACCCCTCCACTTT
d_gene: .
v_gene: TRBV6-5
abundance: .
len: 13
j_gene: TRBJ1-6

CDR3aa: CASSWGRNTGELFF
CDR3nt: TGTGCCAGCAGTTGGGGCAGGAACACCGGGGAGCTGTTTTTT
d_gene: .
v_gene: TRBV28
abundance: .
len: 14
j_gene: TRBJ2-2

CDR3aa: CASSLGGQFEQYF
CDR3nt: TGTGCCAGCAGCTTGGGGGGACAGTTCGAGCAGTACTTC
d_gene: TRBD1
v_gene: TRBV5-6
abundance: .
len: 13
j_gene: TRBJ2-7

CDR3aa: CASSSLAGGPQETQYF
CDR3nt: TGCGCCAGCAGCTCACTAGCGGGAGGGCCTCAAGAGACCCAGTACTTC
d_gene: TRBD2
v_gene: TRBV5-1
abundance: .
len: 16
j_gene: TRBJ2-5

CDR3aa: CASSSTGGPGDEKLFF
CDR3nt: TGTGCCAGCAGCTCAACCGGAGGTCCGGGAGATGAAAAACTGTTTTTT
d_gene: .
v_gene: TRBV2
abundance: .
len: 16
j_gene: TRBJ1-4

CDR3aa: CASNLQANEKLFF
CDR3nt: TGTGCCAGCAACTTACAGGCGAATGAAAAACTGTTTTTT
d_gene: .
v_gene: TRBV2
abundance: few
len: 13
j_gene: TRBJ1-4

CDR3aa: CASSHGLAGQFF
CDR3nt: TGTGCCAGCAGCCATGGACTAGCGGGGCAGTTCTTC
d_gene: TRBD2
v_gene: TRBV12-3/TRBV12-4
abundance: .
len: 12
j_gene: TRBJ2-1

CDR3aa: CASSLTGTNTGELFF
CDR3nt: TGTGCCAGCAGCCTGACAGGGACCAACACCGGGGAGCTGTTTTTT
d_gene: TRBD1
v_gene: TRBV6-5
abundance: .
len: 15
j_gene: TRBJ2-2

CDR3aa: CSAGSGNSQETQYF
CDR3nt: TGCAGCGCCGGCAGCGGAAACTCTCAAGAGACCCAGTACTTC
d_gene: .
v_gene: TRBV29-1
abundance: once
len: 14
j_gene: TRBJ2-5

CDR3aa: CASSGPGRPTEAFF
CDR3nt: TGTGCCAGTAGTGGGCCAGGGAGGCCCACTGAAGCTTTCTTT
d_gene: .
v_gene: TRBV19
abundance: once
len: 14
j_gene: TRBJ1-1

CDR3aa: CASRGQDMETQYF
CDR3nt: TGTGCCAGCAGGGGACAGGACATGGAGACCCAGTACTTC
d_gene: TRBD1
v_gene: TRBV5-4
abundance: .
len: 13
j_gene: TRBJ2-5

CDR3aa: CASSLRTALGETQYF
CDR3nt: TGTGCCAGCAGTCTCCGGACCGCACTCGGGGAGACGCAGTATTTT
d_gene: .
v_gene: TRBV27
abundance: .
len: 15
j_gene: TRBJ2-3

CDR3aa: CASSSTGQGNTEAFF
CDR3nt: TGTGCCAGCAGTTCCACGGGACAGGGGAACACTGAAGCTTTCTTT
d_gene: TRBD1
v_gene: TRBV28
abundance: once
len: 15
j_gene: TRBJ1-1

CDR3aa: CASTSTGHSPLHF
CDR3nt: TGTGCCAGCACCTCGACAGGGCATTCACCCCTCCACTTT
d_gene: TRBD1
v_gene: TRBV3-1/TRBV3-2
abundance: .
len: 13
j_gene: TRBJ1-6

CDR3aa: CASSPGASGGISTDTQYF
CDR3nt: TGCGCCAGCAGCCCAGGCGCTAGCGGGGGGATTAGCACAGATACGCAGTATTTT
d_gene: TRBD2
v_gene: TRBV5-1
abundance: once
len: 18
j_gene: TRBJ2-3

CDR3aa: CASSPRDGIAAFF
CDR3nt: TGCGCCAGCAGCCCCCGCGACGGGATTGCAGCTTTCTTT
d_gene: .
v_gene: TRBV5-1
abundance: .
len: 13
j_gene: TRBJ1-1